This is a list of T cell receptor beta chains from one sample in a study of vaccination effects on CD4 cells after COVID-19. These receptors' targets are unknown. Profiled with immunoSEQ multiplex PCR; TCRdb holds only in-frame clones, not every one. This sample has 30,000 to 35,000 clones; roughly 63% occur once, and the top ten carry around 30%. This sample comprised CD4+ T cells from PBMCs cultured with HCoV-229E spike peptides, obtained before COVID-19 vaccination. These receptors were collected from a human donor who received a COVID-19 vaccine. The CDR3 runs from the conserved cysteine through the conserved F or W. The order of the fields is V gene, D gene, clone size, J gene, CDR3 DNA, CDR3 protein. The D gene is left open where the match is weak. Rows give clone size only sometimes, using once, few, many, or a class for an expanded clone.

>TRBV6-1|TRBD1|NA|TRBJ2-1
TGTGCCAGCAGTGATGTACAGGGGTTGGGGTACAATGAGCAGTTCTTC
CASSDVQGLGYNEQFF
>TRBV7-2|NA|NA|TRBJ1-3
TGTGCCAGCAGCCCCGGAGGAGGGGTGGCTGGAAACACCATATATTTT
CASSPGGGVAGNTIYF
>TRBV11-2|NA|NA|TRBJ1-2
TGTGCCAGCAGCTTAGCAGGGGGCTACACCTTC
CASSLAGGYTF
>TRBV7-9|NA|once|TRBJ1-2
TGTGCCAGCAGCTCATTAAATTATGGCTACACCTTC
CASSSLNYGYTF
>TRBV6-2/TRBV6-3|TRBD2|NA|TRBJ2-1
TGTGCCAGCAGCCATCTAGCGGGGGGGCTCAATGAGCAGTTCTTC
CASSHLAGGLNEQFF
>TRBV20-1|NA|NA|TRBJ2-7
TGCAGTGCTAGTTCGGCGGAGGTCGTTTCCTACGAGCAGTACTTC
CSASSAEVVSYEQYF
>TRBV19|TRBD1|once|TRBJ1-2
TGTGCCAGTAGTATAGAGACAGGGGGCGAGTATGGCTACACCTTC
CASSIETGGEYGYTF
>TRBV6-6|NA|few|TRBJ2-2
TGTGCCAGCAGCCCCCGGTGGGAGCTGTTTTTT
CASSPRWELFF
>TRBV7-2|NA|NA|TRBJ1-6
TGTGCCAGCAGCCTCGATCCGAGGGAGGGAGGTGCCAATTCACCCCTCCACTTT
CASSLDPREGGANSPLHF
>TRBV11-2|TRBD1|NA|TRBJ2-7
TGTGCCAGCAGCGCTAGAGAAATTCGGACAGGGAGCTCCTACGAGCAGTACTTC
CASSAREIRTGSSYEQYF
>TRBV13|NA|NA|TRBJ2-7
TGTGCCAGCAGCTTATCTTTTCCCCTCGGTTCCTACGAGCAGTACTTC
CASSLSFPLGSYEQYF
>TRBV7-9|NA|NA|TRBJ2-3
TGTGCCAGCAGCTTCTCTAGCGAGGCAGATACGCAGTATTTT
CASSFSSEADTQYF
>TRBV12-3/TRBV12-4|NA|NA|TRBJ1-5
TGTGCCAGCAGTTTGAAGGGTAATCAGCCCCAGCATTTT
CASSLKGNQPQHF
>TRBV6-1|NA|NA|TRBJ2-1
TGTGCCAGCAGTGGAGCTCGGTTCAATGAGCAGTTCTTC
CASSGARFNEQFF
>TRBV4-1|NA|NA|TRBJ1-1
TGCGCCAGCAGCCAGACCCGGCCCGGGGACTCTGAAGCTTTCTTT
CASSQTRPGDSEAFF
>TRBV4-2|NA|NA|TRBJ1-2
TGTGCCAGCAGCCAAGATCAGCGGGGCGCCAGATCCTCAAGCTATGGCTACACCTTC
CASSQDQRGARSSSYGYTF
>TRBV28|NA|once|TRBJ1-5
TGTGCCAGCAGTTTATTAGTACGCCGGTCTGACCAGCCCCAGCATTTT
CASSLLVRRSDQPQHF
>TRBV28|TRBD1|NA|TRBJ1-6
TGTGCCAGCAGTTGGCAGGGGGGATCACCCCTCCACTTT
CASSWQGGSPLHF
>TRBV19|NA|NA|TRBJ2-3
TGTGCCAGTAGTATAGATAAATGGGATACGCAGTATTTT
CASSIDKWDTQYF
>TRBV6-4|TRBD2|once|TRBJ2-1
TGTGCCAGCAGAGAAAAACTAGCGGGACGCTCCTACAATGAGCAGTTCTTC
CASREKLAGRSYNEQFF
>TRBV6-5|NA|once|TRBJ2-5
TGTGCCAGCAGTAGCGAGGGGCGTCGGCAAGAGACCCAGTACTTC
CASSSEGRRQETQYF
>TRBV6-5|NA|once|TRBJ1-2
TGTGCCAGCAGTTTGTTCGGTGGGGCTCGTGGCTACACCTTC
CASSLFGGARGYTF
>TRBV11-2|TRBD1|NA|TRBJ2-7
TGTGCCAGCAGCACAGGGGGCGGCTACGAGCAGTACTTC
CASSTGGGYEQYF
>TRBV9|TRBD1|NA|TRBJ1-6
TGTGCCAGCAGCCCCCGGACAGGGGGGAGCTCCTATAATTCACCCCTCCACTTT
CASSPRTGGSSYNSPLHF
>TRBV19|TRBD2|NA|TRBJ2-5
TGTGCCAGTAAACGGGGGGACGGGAGTCAAGAGACCCAGTACTTC
CASKRGDGSQETQYF
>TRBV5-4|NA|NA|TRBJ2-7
TGTGCCAGCAGCCCTGATGGGGGTCTAAGCTCCTACGAGCAGTACTTC
CASSPDGGLSSYEQYF
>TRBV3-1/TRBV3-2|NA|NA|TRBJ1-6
TGTGCCAGCAGCCAAGGTGCAGGGTATAATTCACCCCTCCACTTT
CASSQGAGYNSPLHF
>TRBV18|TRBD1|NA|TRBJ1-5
TGTGCCAGCTCACCCGGGACAGGGGGCAATCAGCCCCAGCATTTT
CASSPGTGGNQPQHF
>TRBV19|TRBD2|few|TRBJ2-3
TGTGCCAGTAGTCCACTAGCGGGGGGGCTCGCAGATACGCAGTATTTT
CASSPLAGGLADTQYF
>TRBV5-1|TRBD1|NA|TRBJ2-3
TGCGCCAGCAGCTTGGCTAGGGGGCAGGATACGCAGTATTTT
CASSLARGQDTQYF
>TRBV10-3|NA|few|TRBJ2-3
TGTGCCATCAGTGGGGCCAGAGACACAGATACGCAGTATTTT
CAISGARDTDTQYF
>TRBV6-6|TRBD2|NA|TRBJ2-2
TGTGCCACAACTAGCGGGATGAACACCGGGGAGCTGTTTTTT
CATTSGMNTGELFF
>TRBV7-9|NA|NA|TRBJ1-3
TGTGCCAGCAGGGGTACGAGCTCTGGAAACACCATATATTTT
CASRGTSSGNTIYF
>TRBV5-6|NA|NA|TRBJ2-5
TGTGCCAGCAGCTTGGGGACAGTTCCACAGACCCAGTACTTC
CASSLGTVPQTQYF
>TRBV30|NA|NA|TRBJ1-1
TGTGCCTGGAGAGGTAGGGGGATGAACACTGAAGCTTTCTTT
CAWRGRGMNTEAFF
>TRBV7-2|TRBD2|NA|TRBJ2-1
TGTGCCAGCAGCTTAAGGGCTAGCGGGTACTACAATGAGCAGTTCTTC
CASSLRASGYYNEQFF
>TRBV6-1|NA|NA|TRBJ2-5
TGTGCCAGCAGTGAACACCAGCAAGAGACCCAGTACTTC
CASSEHQQETQYF
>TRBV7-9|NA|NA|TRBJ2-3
TGTGCCAGCAGCTTGTTTCCAGACCCTATCCATTTT
CASSLFPDPIHF
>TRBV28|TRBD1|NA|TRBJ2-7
TGTGCCAGCAGTTTATATTCGTCAGGGGGCAGACTAGACCCCGGTAACGAGCAGTACTTC
CASSLYSSGGRLDPGNEQYF
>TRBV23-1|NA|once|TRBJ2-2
TGCGCCAGCAGTCAATCGAGCATTAAGGGGGGCCGGAACACCGGGGAGCTGTTTTTT
CASSQSSIKGGRNTGELFF
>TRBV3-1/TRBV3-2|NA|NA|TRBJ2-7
TGTGCCAGCAGCCAAGGTTACGAGCAGTACTTC
CASSQGYEQYF
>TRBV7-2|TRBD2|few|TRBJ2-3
TGTGCCAGCAGCACCCGGTCGGGGCGGGGGTACACAGATACGCAGTATTTT
CASSTRSGRGYTDTQYF
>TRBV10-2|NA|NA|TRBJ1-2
TGCGCCAGCAGTGATCCCCAGGGGCTGGTCTATGGCTACACCTTC
CASSDPQGLVYGYTF
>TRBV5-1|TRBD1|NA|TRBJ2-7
TGCGCCAGCAGCTTAACGGGGACAGGGACCTACGAGCAGTACTTC
CASSLTGTGTYEQYF
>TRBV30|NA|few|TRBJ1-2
TGTGCCTGGAGTCCGGCCTACTATGGCTACACCTTC
CAWSPAYYGYTF
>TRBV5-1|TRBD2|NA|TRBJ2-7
TGCGCCAGCACTAAGGACGGGACTACCTACGAGCAGTACTTC
CASTKDGTTYEQYF
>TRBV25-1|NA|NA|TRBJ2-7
TGTGCCAGCAGTGCCTCCGCCGAGGGCTACGAGCAGTACTTC
CASSASAEGYEQYF
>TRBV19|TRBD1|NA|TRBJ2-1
TGTGCCTCAAGGGGGGACAGGGGGAGGAATGAGCAGTTCTTC
CASRGDRGRNEQFF
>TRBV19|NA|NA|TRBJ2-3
TGTGCCAGTAGTCCCCGTTGGACTACCACAGATACGCAGTATTTT
CASSPRWTTTDTQYF
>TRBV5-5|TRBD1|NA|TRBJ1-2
TGTGCCAGCAGCTTGACAGGGGAGAGGGATGGCTACACCTTC
CASSLTGERDGYTF
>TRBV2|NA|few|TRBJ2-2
TGTGCCAGCAGTTACAACGAGCGGGTCGGGGAGCTGTTTTTT
CASSYNERVGELFF
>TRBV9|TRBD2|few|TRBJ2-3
TGTGCCAGCAGCGTAGCGCTAGCGGGAGGGCCACGCACAGATACGCAGTATTTT
CASSVALAGGPRTDTQYF
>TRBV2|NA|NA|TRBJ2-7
TGTGCCAGCAGTGAACTAGACTACGAGCAGTACTTC
CASSELDYEQYF
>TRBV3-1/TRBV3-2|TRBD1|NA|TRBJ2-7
TGTGCCAGCAGCCAAGACTTGACAGGGGGCGGGCAGTACTTC
CASSQDLTGGGQYF